This TCR beta chain came from a study of blood T cell repertoires in COVID-19. Study as a whole: The United States, Italy and Spain supplied acute and convalescent COVID-19 samples. In each case, the material was cDNA or gDNA derived from T cells, B-cell-depleted T cells, or PBMCs.

Original data processing: Reference gene primer amplification in the assay estimated nucleated cell counts. Method: immunoSEQ multiplex PCR; TCRdb's copy keeps in-frame clones and lacks some. V and J calls and clone size come straight from that table; D and trimming were deduced from the DNA. Here the sample spans about 14,000 clones, around 78% being singletons. The CDR3 runs 12 residues. Trimming removed 5 bases at V and 8 bases at J, with 12 bases between. The V and J genes are TRBV12-3 or TRBV12-4 and TRBJ1-1; no clear D gene. The sequence was collected from a man between 65 and 85 years old with acute or convalescent COVID-19. Sequencing used peripheral blood. CDR3 coding DNA: TGTGCCAGCAGTCCCTACCCCTTAGAAGCTTTCTTT. It is translated as CASSPYPLEAFF.